A single sample is the source of the 8 T cell receptor beta chains below, sequenced in a study of blood T cell repertoires in COVID-19. Generated by immunoSEQ multiplex PCR, the TCRdb table keeps only in-frame clones and is missing some. The repertoire consists of some 130,000 clones, with more than 75% occurring once and the leading ten covering roughly 4.5%. The sample was peripheral blood. The receptors come from a man aged 55-75 years with COVID-19, enrolled during active disease.

The chain links TRBV10-2 to TRBJ1-1; tentative D call: TRBD1 (5 bases). Trimming stripped 8 bases from V and 0 bases from J, with 10 bases between. The CDR3 extends over 13 amino acids. In germline, CDR1 is WSHSY, CDR2 SAAADI. The CDR3: CASLTGLNTEAFF. The CDR3 DNA is TGCGCCAGCCTAACAGGTTTGAACACTGAAGCTTTCTTT.

This clone was seen a single time. The gene calls are TRBV3-1 (or the pseudogene TRBV3-2) and TRBJ2-5, with 7 bases identical to TRBD2. The CDR3 is 18 residues long. V shed 4 bases and J 5 bases; nucleotides not matched to a gene: 19. Germline CDR1 and CDR2: LGHDT and YNNKEL (reference sequence). CDR3 sequence reads: CASSPRGSGTSLGETQYF. Written as DNA, the CDR3 is TGTGCCAGCAGCCCCCGGGGGAGCGGGACGTCTCTGGGGGAGACCCAGTACTTC.

V gene TRBV9 combines with J gene TRBJ2-1; D might be TRBD2 (5 bases). The V and J ends lost 0 bases and 4 bases respectively, with 11 bases between them. The CDR3 consists of 15 residues. Germline V CDR1 and CDR2: SGDLS, YYNGEE. In nucleotides, the CDR3 is TGTGCCAGCAGCGTAGGGACGGGGAGATACAATGAGCAGTTCTTC. Residues: CASSVGTGRYNEQFF.

The V and J genes are TRBV5-4 and TRBJ2-4; D is ambiguous. The germline CDR1 and CDR2 sequences are SGHNT and YYREEE (reference sequence). V lost 0 bases and J lost 2, with 9 bases in between. The CDR3 is 15 residues long. The CDR3 spells CASSLGSLTKNIQYF. The CDR3 DNA follows: TGTGCCAGCAGCTTGGGTAGCTTGACCAAAAACATTCAGTACTTC.

DNA for the CDR3: TGTGCCAGCAGTTTAATCGGCAATCAGCCCCAGCATTTT. Translation: CASSLIGNQPQHF. The chain employs TRBV28 and TRBJ1-5; D not certain. This CDR3 is 13 amino acids long. Trimming shortened V by 2 bases and J by 2 bases, and 4 bases separated the two germline ends. In germline, CDR1 is MDHEN, CDR2 SYDVKM.

This sequence joins TRBV19 and TRBJ2-1, with D perhaps matching TRBD2 (5 bases). Looked up from germline, CDR1 is LNHDA and CDR2 is SQIVND (reference sequence). Trimming took 3 bases from V and 0 from J, leaving 12 bases between them. The CDR3 is 16 amino acids. DNA of the CDR3: TGTGCCAGTAGTATCGTGGGAGATGGCTCCTACAATGAGCAGTTCTTC. Translating it yields CASSIVGDGSYNEQFF.

The J gene is TRBJ1-6, the V gene TRBV28, with 9 bases that match TRBD1. V was pared by 5 bases and J by 10 bases, with 9 bases of the junction left unmatched. The CDR3 contains 15 residues. Germline V gene lookup returns CDR1 MDHEN and CDR2 SYDVKM. In DNA, the CDR3 is TGTGCCAGCAGTAAACCGGGACAGGGAAACTCACCCCTCCACTTT. Translating it yields CASSKPGQGNSPLHF.

The chain has TRBV19 and TRBJ1-2, with 7 bases lining up with TRBD1. CDR1 and CDR2 (germline): LNHDA, SQIVND (reference sequence). V was pared by 1 base and J by 2 bases, with 4 bases of the junction left unmatched. This CDR3 has 15 residues. The CDR3 region is CASSIADRDNYGYTF. Here the CDR3 DNA reads TGTGCCAGTAGTATAGCAGACAGGGACAACTATGGCTACACCTTC. Based on the CDR3 plus reference TRBV19 and TRBJ1-2, the full variable domain is DGGITQSPKYLFRKEGQNVTLSCEQNLNHDAMYWYRQDPGQGLRLIYYSQIVNDFQKGDIAEGYSVSREKKESFPLTVTSAQKNPTAFYLCASSIADRDNYGYTFGSGTRLTVV.